This is a list of T cell receptor beta chains from one sample in a study of T cell repertoires in cytomegalovirus infection. Each CDR3 protein gets one entry after TCRdb re-called the reads with MiXCR. The table lists around 450,000 distinct CDR3 sequences, about 11% of them singletons. Sample: PBMCs. These receptors came from a human donor in good health (CMV status not recorded). Some clones in this sample may be carry-over from other donors' samples. CDR3s include the opening cysteine and the closing phenylalanine or tryptophan. A D gene is named only where the DNA matches it firmly. Some rows have no size entry. The others give once, few or many, or a class for an expanded clone.

clone size: many
V gene: TRBV6-2/TRBV6-3
J gene: TRBJ2-7
D gene: TRBD1
CDR3 protein: CASRYPGQMSYEQYF
CDR3 DNA: TGTGCCAGCAGATATCCGGGACAGATGTCCTACGAGCAGTACTTC

clone size: few
V gene: TRBV29-1
J gene: TRBJ2-7
D gene: NA
CDR3 protein: CSVVGGTYEQYF
CDR3 DNA: TGCAGCGTTGTGGGGGGCACCTACGAGCAGTACTTC

clone size: few
V gene: TRBV29-1
J gene: TRBJ1-2
D gene: NA
CDR3 protein: CSVEPSPFPGYTF
CDR3 DNA: TGCAGCGTTGAACCGTCCCCCTTTCCTGGCTACACCTTC

clone size: many
V gene: TRBV28
J gene: TRBJ1-2
D gene: TRBD1
CDR3 protein: CASSPPVRGPYGYTF
CDR3 DNA: TGTGCCAGCAGTCCACCAGTGAGGGGGCCCTATGGCTACACCTTC

clone size: many
V gene: TRBV20-1
J gene: TRBJ1-1
D gene: NA
CDR3 protein: CSARATPNTEAFF
CDR3 DNA: TGCAGTGCTAGAGCCACCCCGAACACTGAAGCTTTCTTT

clone size: many
V gene: TRBV4-2
J gene: TRBJ2-1
D gene: TRBD2
CDR3 protein: CASSQDSGGFNEQFF
CDR3 DNA: TGTGCCAGCAGCCAAGATAGCGGGGGGTTTAATGAGCAGTTCTTC

clone size: many
V gene: TRBV4-1
J gene: TRBJ1-2
D gene: NA
CDR3 protein: CASSQPSVGNYGYTF
CDR3 DNA: TGCGCCAGCAGCCAACCCTCCGTGGGCAACTATGGCTACACCTTC

clone size: many
V gene: TRBV18
J gene: TRBJ1-2
D gene: TRBD1
CDR3 protein: CASSPGTDVNYGYTF
CDR3 DNA: TGTGCCAGCTCACCAGGGACAGATGTAAACTATGGCTACACCTTC

clone size: few
V gene: TRBV29-1
J gene: TRBJ2-5
D gene: NA
CDR3 protein: CSVGFRLQETQYF
CDR3 DNA: TGCAGCGTTGGGTTCAGACTCCAAGAGACCCAGTACTTC

clone size: many
V gene: TRBV24-1
J gene: TRBJ1-6
D gene: NA
CDR3 protein: CATSDPGHEASPLHF
CDR3 DNA: TGTGCCACCAGTGATCCGGGACATGAAGCCTCACCCCTCCACTTT

clone size: NA
V gene: TRBV11-1
J gene: TRBJ2-7
D gene: TRBD2
CDR3 protein: CASSLSAGTSGELVF
CDR3 DNA: TGTGCCAGCAGCTTAAGCGCCGGGACTAGCGGAGAACTGGTCTTC

clone size: many
V gene: TRBV7-2
J gene: TRBJ2-1
D gene: NA
CDR3 protein: CASSFQSGAGRNEQFF
CDR3 DNA: TGTGCCAGCAGTTTCCAATCCGGGGCCGGGCGCAATGAGCAGTTCTTC

clone size: many
V gene: TRBV28
J gene: TRBJ2-1
D gene: NA
CDR3 protein: CASSLHVQGSSEQFF
CDR3 DNA: TGTGCCAGCAGTCTACATGTCCAGGGGTCAAGTGAGCAGTTCTTC

clone size: many
V gene: TRBV11-2
J gene: TRBJ2-1
D gene: NA
CDR3 protein: CASSPRSGTYSYNEQFF
CDR3 DNA: TGTGCCAGCAGCCCCAGATCCGGGACTTATTCCTACAATGAGCAGTTCTTC

clone size: NA
V gene: TRBV28
J gene: TRBJ2-7
D gene: TRBD1
CDR3 protein: CASSYPTGDEQYF
CDR3 DNA: TGTGCCAGCAGCTACCCAACAGGGGATGAGCAGTACTTC

clone size: many
V gene: TRBV15
J gene: TRBJ1-1
D gene: NA
CDR3 protein: CATSRADSPEAFF
CDR3 DNA: TGTGCCACCAGCAGAGCGGACAGCCCTGAAGCTTTCTTT

clone size: few
V gene: TRBV28
J gene: TRBJ1-1
D gene: NA
CDR3 protein: CASSRQGGYTEAFF
CDR3 DNA: TGTGCCAGCAGCCGGCAAGGGGGGTACACTGAAGCTTTCTTT

clone size: NA
V gene: TRBV6-5
J gene: TRBJ1-6
D gene: NA
CDR3 protein: CASRENRLGSPLHF
CDR3 DNA: TGTGCCAGCAGGGAGAACAGGTTGGGTTCACCCCTCCACTTT

clone size: many
V gene: TRBV7-3
J gene: TRBJ2-1
D gene: NA
CDR3 protein: CASSSPQGNEQFF
CDR3 DNA: TGTGCCAGCAGCTCCCCTCAGGGCAATGAGCAGTTCTTC

clone size: many
V gene: TRBV12-3/TRBV12-4
J gene: TRBJ1-2
D gene: TRBD1
CDR3 protein: CASSSWDRHYGYTF
CDR3 DNA: TGTGCCAGCAGTTCTTGGGACAGACACTATGGCTACACCTTC

clone size: many
V gene: TRBV7-9
J gene: TRBJ1-3
D gene: TRBD1
CDR3 protein: CASSAAPGTGEGNTIYF
CDR3 DNA: TGTGCCAGCAGCGCCGCCCCCGGGACAGGGGAGGGAAACACCATATATTTT

clone size: NA
V gene: TRBV20-1
J gene: TRBJ1-5
D gene: NA
CDR3 protein: CSASMDSNQPQHF
CDR3 DNA: TGCAGTGCTAGCATGGACTCTAATCAGCCCCAGCATTTT

clone size: NA
V gene: TRBV20-1
J gene: TRBJ1-1
D gene: TRBD1
CDR3 protein: CSASNRDRNTEAFF
CDR3 DNA: TGCAGTGCGTCAAACCGGGACAGGAACACTGAAGCTTTCTTT

clone size: NA
V gene: TRBV5-8
J gene: TRBJ2-1
D gene: TRBD2
CDR3 protein: CASSLGLAEHSEQFF
CDR3 DNA: TGCGCCAGCAGCTTGGGGCTAGCGGAGCACAGTGAGCAGTTCTTC

clone size: many
V gene: TRBV11-2
J gene: TRBJ2-1
D gene: TRBD2
CDR3 protein: CASSWWELAGGGEQFF
CDR3 DNA: TGTGCCAGCAGCTGGTGGGAGCTAGCGGGAGGGGGGGAGCAGTTCTTC

clone size: NA
V gene: TRBV5-4
J gene: TRBJ2-5
D gene: NA
CDR3 protein: CASSLVAPSGKETQYF
CDR3 DNA: TGTGCCAGCAGCTTGGTGGCACCCTCGGGAAAAGAGACCCAGTACTTC

clone size: many
V gene: TRBV7-3
J gene: TRBJ2-2
D gene: TRBD1
CDR3 protein: CASSLYRTGGDTGELFF
CDR3 DNA: TGTGCCAGCAGCTTATACCGGACAGGGGGCGATACCGGGGAGCTGTTTTTT

clone size: NA
V gene: TRBV4-1
J gene: TRBJ2-5
D gene: TRBD2
CDR3 protein: CASSQEGLAGYETQYF
CDR3 DNA: TGCGCCAGCAGCCAGGAGGGACTAGCGGGGTACGAGACCCAGTACTTC

clone size: NA
V gene: TRBV5-1
J gene: TRBJ2-3
D gene: NA
CDR3 protein: CASSKTLTDTQYF
CDR3 DNA: TGCGCCAGCAGTAAGACGCTCACAGATACGCAGTATTTT

clone size: many
V gene: TRBV10-3
J gene: TRBJ1-3
D gene: TRBD1
CDR3 protein: CATSGGSSGNTIYF
CDR3 DNA: TGTGCCACCTCAGGGGGTAGCTCTGGAAACACCATATATTTT

clone size: NA
V gene: TRBV7-9
J gene: TRBJ2-1
D gene: TRBD1
CDR3 protein: CASWDRGTPASSYNEQFF
CDR3 DNA: TGTGCCAGCTGGGACAGGGGGACCCCCGCTAGCTCCTACAATGAGCAGTTCTTC

clone size: many
V gene: TRBV28
J gene: TRBJ1-5
D gene: NA
CDR3 protein: CASTHTREDNQPQHF
CDR3 DNA: TGTGCCAGCACCCACACACGGGAGGACAATCAGCCCCAGCATTTT

clone size: NA
V gene: TRBV20-1
J gene: TRBJ2-5
D gene: TRBD2
CDR3 protein: CSARDSLAGGWSETQYF
CDR3 DNA: TGCAGTGCTAGAGATAGCCTAGCGGGAGGGTGGTCAGAGACCCAGTACTTC

clone size: few
V gene: TRBV10-3
J gene: TRBJ1-6
D gene: TRBD1
CDR3 protein: CAISEGGAGGHSPLHF
CDR3 DNA: TGTGCCATCAGCGAAGGGGGCGCAGGGGGGCATTCACCCCTCCACTTT

clone size: many
V gene: TRBV7-8
J gene: TRBJ1-5
D gene: NA
CDR3 protein: CASSPTGEGNNQPQHF
CDR3 DNA: TGTGCCAGCAGCCCTACGGGGGAAGGTAACAATCAGCCCCAGCATTTT

clone size: few
V gene: TRBV9
J gene: TRBJ2-1
D gene: NA
CDR3 protein: CASSVQSSYNEQFF
CDR3 DNA: TGTGCCAGCAGCGTACAAAGCTCCTACAATGAGCAGTTCTTC

clone size: many
V gene: TRBV12-3/TRBV12-4
J gene: TRBJ1-2
D gene: NA
CDR3 protein: CASSSYTRSGYTF
CDR3 DNA: TGTGCCAGCAGTTCGTACACGCGCTCCGGCTACACCTTC

clone size: NA
V gene: TRBV18
J gene: TRBJ2-7
D gene: TRBD1
CDR3 protein: CASFRDRGYEQYF
CDR3 DNA: TGTGCCAGCTTCCGGGACAGGGGCTACGAGCAGTACTTC